This T cell receptor beta chain was documented in a study of blood T cell repertoires in COVID-19. Study-level information: The origin of the acute and convalescent COVID-19 samples was the United States, Italy and Spain.

This study enrolled people aged 18 to 89 from about 26 US geographic areas. A case of COVID-19 had been met by exposed participants within 2 weeks before study entry. Per the germline V gene, CDR1 is LGHDT and CDR2 is YNNKEL (reference sequence). The V gene lost 1 base and the J gene lost 0 bases, with 5 bases spanning the gap. This CDR3 has 14 amino acids. Generated by immunoSEQ multiplex PCR, the TCRdb table keeps only in-frame clones and is missing some. The sample has about 310,000 clones; roughly 85% are singletons. This clonotype originated in a woman aged 30 to 39 who had been exposed to COVID-19. Sequenced material: PBMCs or T cells enriched from blood (not recorded which). V gene TRBV3-1 (or the pseudogene TRBV3-2) combines with J gene TRBJ2-3; D ambiguous. Here the CDR3 DNA reads TGTGCCAGCAGCCAAGCCAGGAGCACAGATACGCAGTATTTT. This sequence encodes CASSQARSTDTQYF.